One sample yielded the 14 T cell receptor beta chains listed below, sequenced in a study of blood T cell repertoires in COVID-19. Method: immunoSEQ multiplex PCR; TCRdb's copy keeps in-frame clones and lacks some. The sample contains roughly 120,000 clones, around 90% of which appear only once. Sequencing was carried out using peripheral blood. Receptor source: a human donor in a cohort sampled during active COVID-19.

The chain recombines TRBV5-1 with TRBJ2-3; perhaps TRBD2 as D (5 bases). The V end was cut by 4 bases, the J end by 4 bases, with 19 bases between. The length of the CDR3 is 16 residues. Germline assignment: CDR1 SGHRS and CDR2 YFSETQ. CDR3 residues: CASSLGSSNGADTQYF. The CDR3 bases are TGCGCCAGCAGCCTAGGGAGCAGCAACGGGGCAGATACGCAGTATTTT.

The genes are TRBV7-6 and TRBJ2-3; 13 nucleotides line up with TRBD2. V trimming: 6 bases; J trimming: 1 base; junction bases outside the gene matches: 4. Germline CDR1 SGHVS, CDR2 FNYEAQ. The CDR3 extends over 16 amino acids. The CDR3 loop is CASRRLAGGGTDTQYF. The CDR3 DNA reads TGTGCCAGCAGACGACTAGCGGGAGGAGGCACAGATACGCAGTATTTT. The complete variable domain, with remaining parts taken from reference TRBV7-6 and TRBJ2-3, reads GAGVSQSPRYKVTKRGQDVALRCDPISGHVSLYWYRQALGQGPEFLTYFNYEAQQDKSGLPNDRFSAERPEGSISTLTIQRTEQRDSAMYRCASRRLAGGGTDTQYFGPGTRLTVL.

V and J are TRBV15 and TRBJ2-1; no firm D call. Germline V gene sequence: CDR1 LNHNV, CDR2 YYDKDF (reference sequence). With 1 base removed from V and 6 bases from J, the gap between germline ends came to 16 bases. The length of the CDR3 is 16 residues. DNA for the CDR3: TGTGCCACCAGCAGAGTCGAGCTAGTGCTTAGCAATGAGCAGTTCTTC. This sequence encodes CATSRVELVLSNEQFF.

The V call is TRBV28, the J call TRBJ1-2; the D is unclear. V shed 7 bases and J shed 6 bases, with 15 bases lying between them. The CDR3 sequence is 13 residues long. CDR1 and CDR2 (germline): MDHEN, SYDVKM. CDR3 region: CASTPGVEDGYTF. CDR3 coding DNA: TGTGCCAGCACCCCTGGAGTCGAGGATGGCTACACCTTC.

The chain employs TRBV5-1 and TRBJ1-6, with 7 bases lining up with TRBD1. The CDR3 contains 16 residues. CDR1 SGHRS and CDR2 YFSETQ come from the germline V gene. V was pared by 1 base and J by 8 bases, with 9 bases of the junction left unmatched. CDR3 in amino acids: CASSLTGQVGDSPLHF. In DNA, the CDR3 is TGCGCCAGCAGCTTGACAGGACAGGTGGGGGATTCACCCCTCCACTTT.

The CDR3 spells CASSPWDSVLGSGNEQFF. The CDR3 DNA sequence: TGTGCCAGCAGCCCATGGGACAGCGTGCTGGGTTCTGGGAATGAGCAGTTCTTC. This chain joins TRBV5-5 and TRBJ2-1; 7 bases align to TRBD1. This CDR3 has 18 amino acids. Germline CDR1 SGHKS, CDR2 YYEKEE (reference sequence). J lost 7 bases, V lost 4 bases, and 20 bases had no gene match.

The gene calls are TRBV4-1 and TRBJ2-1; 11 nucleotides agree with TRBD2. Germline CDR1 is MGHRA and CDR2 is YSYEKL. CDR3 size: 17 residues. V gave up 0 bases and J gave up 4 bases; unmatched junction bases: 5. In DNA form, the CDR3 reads TGCGCCAGCAGCCAAGATCAGGGGACTAGCGGTTACAATGAGCAGTTCTTC. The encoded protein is CASSQDQGTSGYNEQFF.

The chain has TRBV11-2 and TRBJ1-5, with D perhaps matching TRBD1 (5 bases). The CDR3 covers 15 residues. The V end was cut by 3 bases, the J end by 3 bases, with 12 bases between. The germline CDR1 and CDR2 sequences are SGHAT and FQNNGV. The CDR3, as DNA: TGTGCCAGCAGCTTCAGGGCAGGCGACAATCAGCCCCAGCATTTT. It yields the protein CASSFRAGDNQPQHF.

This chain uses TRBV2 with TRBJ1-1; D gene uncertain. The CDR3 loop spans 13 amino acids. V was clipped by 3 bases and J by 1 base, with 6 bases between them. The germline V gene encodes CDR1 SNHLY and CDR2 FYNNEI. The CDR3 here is CASSDEANTEAFF. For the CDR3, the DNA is TGTGCCAGCAGTGATGAGGCGAACACTGAAGCTTTCTTT.

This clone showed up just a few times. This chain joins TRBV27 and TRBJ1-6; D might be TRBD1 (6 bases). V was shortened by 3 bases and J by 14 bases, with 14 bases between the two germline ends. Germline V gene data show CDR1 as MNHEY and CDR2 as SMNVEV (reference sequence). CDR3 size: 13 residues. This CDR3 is CASSFGGHPSLHF. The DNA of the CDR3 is TGTGCCAGCAGTTTTGGGGGCCATCCTTCCCTCCACTTT.

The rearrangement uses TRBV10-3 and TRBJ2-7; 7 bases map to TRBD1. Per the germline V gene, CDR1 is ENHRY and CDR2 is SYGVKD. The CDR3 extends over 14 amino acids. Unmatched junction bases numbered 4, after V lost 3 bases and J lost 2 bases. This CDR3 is CAISEIQGAYEQYF. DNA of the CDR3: TGTGCCATCAGTGAAATCCAGGGGGCCTACGAGCAGTACTTC.

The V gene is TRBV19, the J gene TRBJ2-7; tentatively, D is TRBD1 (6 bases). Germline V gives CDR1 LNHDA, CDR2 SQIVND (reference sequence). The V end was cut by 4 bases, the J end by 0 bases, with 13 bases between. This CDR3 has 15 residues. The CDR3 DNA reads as TGTGCCAGTAGTACCGGAGGCAGGGGCTCCTACGAGCAGTACTTC. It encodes CASSTGGRGSYEQYF.

The CDR3: CASSLTSGGTDTQYF. The DNA for the CDR3 is TGTGCCAGCAGCTTGACTAGCGGGGGTACAGATACGCAGTATTTT. The chain carries TRBV5-6 and TRBJ2-3; 11 nucleotides align to TRBD2. V dropped 1 base and J dropped 3; count of bases not matched to a gene: 1. This CDR3 has 15 residues. The germline V gene encodes CDR1 SGHDT and CDR2 YYEEEE.

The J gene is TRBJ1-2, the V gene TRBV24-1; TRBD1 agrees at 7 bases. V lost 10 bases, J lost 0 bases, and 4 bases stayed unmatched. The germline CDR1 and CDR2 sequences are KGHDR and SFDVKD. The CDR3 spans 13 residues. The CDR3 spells CATRDSSNYGYTF. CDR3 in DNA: TGTGCCACTCGGGACAGCTCTAACTATGGCTACACCTTC.